The 6 T cell receptor beta chains below were found in one sample sequenced in a study of cytomegalovirus exposure and HLA in healthy donors. Primers: 60 Vbeta forward and 13 Jbeta reverse. Some clones are missing from TCRdb's copy, which holds only in-frame ones; the method was immunoSEQ multiplex PCR. The sample yields about 150,000 clones, around 80% seen once. What was sequenced was PBMCs. The receptors here all came from a boy aged 2 to 10 in good health and CMV-seronegative.

J is TRBJ1-2 and V is TRBV7-9; 8 bases align to TRBD1. After removal of 5 bases from V and 3 bases from J, the junction contained 8 bases not matched to a gene. The length of the CDR3 is 15 residues. Germline CDR1 reads SEHNR; CDR2 reads FQNEAQ (reference sequence). The chain's CDR3 is CASSRRQGLHYGYTF. In nucleotides, the CDR3 is TGTGCCAGCAGCCGACGACAGGGGCTCCACTATGGCTACACCTTC.

This chain connects TRBV15 to TRBJ2-3; weak D call: TRBD1 (6 bases). Trimming pared 1 base from V and 5 bases from J, leaving 16 bases between. This CDR3 comprises 16 residues. Germline V gives CDR1 LNHNV, CDR2 YYDKDF (reference sequence). The CDR3 DNA reads TGTGCCACCAGCAGAGTCGGACGCAGGGGCAAAGATACGCAGTATTTT. Its protein product is CATSRVGRRGKDTQYF.

This rearrangement joins TRBV28 to TRBJ2-7; D is possibly TRBD2 (5 bases). The CDR3 has 11 amino acids. V gave up 3 bases and J gave up 7 bases, with 7 bases separating them. Germline-derived CDR1 and CDR2 are MDHEN and SYDVKM. CDR3 nucleotides: TGTGCCAGCAGTTTTCCGGGGGAGCAGTACTTC. Its translation: CASSFPGEQYF.

This clone was seen just once. The chain links TRBV9 to TRBJ1-4, with TRBD1 identical over 8 bases. Germline V lookup: CDR1 SGDLS, CDR2 YYNGEE. The CDR3 has 15 amino acids. V was pared by 3 bases and J by 6 bases, with 7 bases of the junction left unmatched. The CDR3 here is CASSASGTGYEKLFF. The CDR3 nucleotides are TGTGCCAGCAGCGCGTCCGGGACAGGTTATGAAAAACTGTTTTTT.

This chain uses TRBV6-5 with TRBJ2-1; 16 nucleotides agree with TRBD2. The CDR3 sequence is 15 residues long. Germline V gene lookup returns CDR1 MNHEY and CDR2 SVGAGI. Trimming at V came to 2 bases and at J to 9 bases, leaving 1 base not matched to a gene. CDR3 DNA: TGTGCCAGCAGTTACGGGACTAGCGGGAGGGGTGAGCAGTTCTTC. Translating gives CASSYGTSGRGEQFF.

The genes are TRBV5-5 and TRBJ1-1, with D unclear. The CDR3 length is 15 residues. V was trimmed by 3 bases and J by 0 bases, leaving 12 bases between them. CDR1 and CDR2 (germline): SGHKS, YYEKEE (reference sequence). CDR3 amino acids: CASSSLLGLNTEAFF. Here the CDR3 DNA reads TGTGCCAGCAGCTCCTTGTTGGGCCTGAACACTGAAGCTTTCTTT.